The rows below give T cell receptor beta chains drawn from one sample of a study of PD-1 blockade in classical Hodgkin lymphoma. Sequencing was performed with immunoSEQ multiplex PCR; in TCRdb, only in-frame clones are kept and a portion is missing. The sample carries some 5,700 clones, approximately 54% recorded once. Here the sequenced sample was CD8+ T cells from blood, taken at baseline. The receptors stem from a human donor with classical Hodgkin lymphoma. Each CDR3 is given without its conserved first and last residue. Fields, in order: V gene, J gene, clone size, CDR3 protein. Size is omitted from some rows. Given values are once, few, many or a class for expanded clones.

TRBV15	TRBJ1-5	once	ATSTDRGEPQH
TRBV11-2	TRBJ1-5	-	ASSLRREHQPQH
TRBV4-1	TRBJ2-7	-	ASSSGQGEGYEQY
TRBV19	TRBJ2-3	-	ASSITPGLAGEDTQY
TRBV4-1	TRBJ2-3	-	ASSLGLPDTQY
TRBV6-1	TRBJ2-5	large	ASSEPGTGTRETQY
TRBV28	TRBJ2-7	-	ATRSGTDIILSYEQY
TRBV30	TRBJ2-5	few	AWSPRQYQETQY
TRBV29-1	TRBJ2-1	few	SALTSGRNEQF
TRBV11-1	TRBJ2-1	-	ASSSLEAEQF
TRBV5-6	TRBJ2-1	few	ASSLDGGGSYNEQF
TRBV5-4	TRBJ2-7	-	ASSLERPGAYEQY
TRBV6-1	TRBJ1-2	-	ASSEPGQTNYGYT
TRBV2	TRBJ2-3	-	ASSAGGTGGTDTQY
TRBV5-5	TRBJ2-5	-	ASSLGTPAVETQY
TRBV6-1	TRBJ2-7	few	ASSLAGGRHEQY
TRBV2	TRBJ1-3	-	ASKETGDSGNTIY
TRBV27	TRBJ1-5	few	ASSGWGNQPQH
TRBV2	TRBJ1-2	-	ASADPAGDYGYT
TRBV27	TRBJ2-7	few	ASSLGLEQY
TRBV5-4	TRBJ2-3	once	ASSTGLAGLTDTQY
TRBV4-1	TRBJ2-7	-	ASSPKEGRDPYEQY
TRBV9	TRBJ2-2	-	ASSVAGQNTGELF
TRBV7-9	TRBJ2-5	-	ASSLAPVGRALGETQY
TRBV11-3	TRBJ1-2	-	ASSLEGGGYGYT
TRBV4-1	TRBJ1-5	-	ASSRGSNQPQH
TRBV28	TRBJ2-1	-	ASSLWTSSEQF
TRBV28	TRBJ2-1	-	ASSLRREGPLYNEQF
TRBV6-1	TRBJ2-5	-	ASSESGTGVRETQY
TRBV18	TRBJ1-1	-	ASSIANTEAF
TRBV27	TRBJ1-6	medium-sized	ASGPGTYNSPLH
TRBV6-5	TRBJ2-1	-	ASSYGFGAGEQF
TRBV6-6	TRBJ1-1	few	ARDEACPSNTEAF
TRBV7-9	TRBJ2-1	medium-sized	ASSDSSFRAGVNEQF
TRBV7-9	TRBJ2-7	once	ASSLGDSYEQY
TRBV27	TRBJ2-7	few	ASSRDRVHEQY
TRBV6-5	TRBJ2-5	once	ASSYSLAGVWETQY
TRBV5-6	TRBJ2-5	few	ASSPENVETQY
TRBV28	TRBJ2-2	few	AIPPGLANTGELF
TRBV13	TRBJ2-5	-	ASSLRRSQETQY
TRBV6-1	TRBJ2-1	-	ASSEPKETYNEQF
TRBV11-2	TRBJ2-3	few	ASSPETDTQY
TRBV7-8	TRBJ2-5	-	ASSLEAHQETQY
TRBV11-2	TRBJ2-7	-	ASSLGSSYEQY
TRBV29-1	-	-	SVDKGGEQY
TRBV7-9	TRBJ1-1	few	ASSPDVTTEAF
TRBV27	TRBJ1-2	-	ASRKQGVDYGYT
TRBV5-6	TRBJ2-5	-	ASSSAGGPSKTQY
TRBV7-6	TRBJ2-2	medium-sized	ASSLSLAGDSTGELF
TRBV19	TRBJ2-1	-	ASARTSGIGSYNEQF
TRBV18	TRBJ2-2	-	ASSPPGGPLGTGELF
TRBV29-1	TRBJ2-2	once	SVLGPGELF
TRBV27	TRBJ2-7	-	ASSISGTGGREQY
TRBV20-1	TRBJ1-2	-	SASGTDGYT